The clone carrying this T cell receptor (beta chain) was observed a few times. As yet, its antigen is unknown. The cDNA was generated by 5'RACE with 10-nucleotide random UMIs. TCRdb re-called the 5' RACE reads through MiXCR, storing one row per CDR3 protein. The table has tens of thousands of distinct CDR3 sequences, less than 5.5% seen once. The record originates from a study of neurological immune-mediated disorders. General observations from the study: HTLV-1-associated myelopathy had the most TCR clonal expansion, and multiple sclerosis had the least, less than healthy controls. When repertoires were grouped phylogenetically, those of 18 of 34 multiple sclerosis patients fell into one related-CDR3 cluster, a possible signature.

Source material: PBMCs. This sequence was found in a man aged 25-45 years with multiple sclerosis.

The CDR3 DNA sequence: TGTGCCAGCAGTGAAGCGGGAACTAATGAAAAACTGTTTTTT. Protein product: CASSEAGTNEKLFF. V gene TRBV2 combines with J gene TRBJ1-4; D ambiguous. From germline, CDR1 is SNHLY and CDR2 FYNNEI. CDR3 size: 14 residues. V lost 0 bases, J lost 1 base, and 3 bases lay in between.